This TCR beta chain was identified during a study of cytotoxic CD8 clonotypes in ibrutinib-treated CLL. Turning to this clone: Its antigen is unknown.

Overall study findings and caveats: The study found public clonotypes uncommon, contracting or stable on treatment.

There are 14 residues in the CDR3. Trimming shortened V by 1 base and J by 7 bases, and 13 bases separated the two germline ends. CDR1 and CDR2 from the germline V gene are SEHNR and FQNEAQ (reference sequence). Here immunoSEQ multiplex PCR was the method, and the copy in TCRdb shows in-frame clones only, minus some. The sample contains under 200,000 clones, under 85% of which appear only once. This clonotype originated in a human donor with chronic lymphocytic leukemia. The J gene is TRBJ1-2, the V gene TRBV7-9; D is perhaps TRBD1 (5 bases). Specimen: PBMCs, collected after 24 months of ibrutinib treatment. As DNA, the CDR3 is TGTGCCAGCAGCTTAGGTGGGGCGCGGGGTGGCTACACCTTC. It encodes CASSLGGARGGYTF.